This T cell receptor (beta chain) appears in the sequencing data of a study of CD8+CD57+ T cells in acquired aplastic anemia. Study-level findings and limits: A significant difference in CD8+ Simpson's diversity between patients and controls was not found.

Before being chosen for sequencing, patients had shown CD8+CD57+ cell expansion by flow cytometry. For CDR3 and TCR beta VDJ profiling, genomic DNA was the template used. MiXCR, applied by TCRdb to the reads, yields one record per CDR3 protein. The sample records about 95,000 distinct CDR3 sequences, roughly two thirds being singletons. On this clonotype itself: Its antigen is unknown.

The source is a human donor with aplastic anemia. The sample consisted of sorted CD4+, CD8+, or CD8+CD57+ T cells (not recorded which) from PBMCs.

CDR3 bases: TGTGCCGCCCGGCCTGTAACCGGGGAGCTGTTTTTT. It translates to CAARPVTGELFF. This chain links TRBV10-3 with TRBJ2-2; D remains ambiguous. V was pared by 11 bases and J by 5 bases, with 12 bases between. The CDR3 is made up of 12 amino acids. CDR1 ENHRY and CDR2 SYGVKD come from the germline V gene.